This entry lists 22 T cell receptor beta chains sequenced from one sample in a study of radiation and T cells in renal cell carcinoma. TCRdb keeps only in-frame clones here, not all; method: immunoSEQ multiplex PCR. The top ten clones hold 5% to 7.5% of a sample with roughly 100,000 clones, 82% of them seen once. Time point here: baseline pretreatment blood. Described treatment: 15 Gy SBRT to primary tumor, nephrectomy 4 weeks later. The sample was blood, taken from a patient whose treatment included radiotherapy and nephrectomy. The receptors stem from a man between 60 and 75 years old with renal cell carcinoma.

The V gene is TRBV5-1, the J gene TRBJ2-5, with TRBD1 matching over 7 bases. The CDR3 runs 15 residues. Germline V gene sequence: CDR1 SGHRS, CDR2 YFSETQ. Losses at the gene ends were 0 bases for V and 1 base for J; bases not matched to a gene: 3. For the CDR3, the DNA is TGCGCCAGCAGCTTGGGGGACAGACTCCAAGAGACCCAGTACTTC. Its translation is CASSLGDRLQETQYF.

V and J are TRBV5-1 and TRBJ2-7; 9 bases agree with TRBD2. The germline V gene has CDR1 SGHRS and CDR2 YFSETQ. V lost 3 bases and J lost 5; bases outside the gene matches: 9. This CDR3 comprises 15 residues. In nucleotides, the CDR3 is TGCGCCAGCAGCTGGGGGGCGGGAGGGCAGAACGAGCAGTACTTC. This gives the protein CASSWGAGGQNEQYF.

The CDR3 region is CASTRTVTGELFF. CDR3 DNA: TGTGCCAGCACTCGGACAGTTACCGGGGAGCTGTTTTTT. V gene TRBV2 combines with J gene TRBJ2-2, with a weak D call TRBD1 (6 bases). This CDR3 spans 13 amino acids. Germline values: CDR1 SNHLY, CDR2 FYNNEI. V lost 7 bases and J lost 5, with 11 bases in between.

CDR3 residues: CASSQGEGEAFF. The CDR3 DNA is TGCGCCAGCAGCCAGGGGGAAGGTGAAGCTTTCTTT. The chain joins TRBV4-1 to TRBJ1-1; D is perhaps TRBD1 (5 bases). This CDR3 spans 12 amino acids. Germline V gene data show CDR1 as MGHRA and CDR2 as YSYEKL. The V end lost 3 bases, the J end lost 7 bases, and 9 bases lay between the germline ends.

The rearrangement uses TRBV19 and TRBJ1-5, with 11 bases fitting TRBD1. Trimming at V came to 5 bases and at J to 5 bases, leaving 2 bases not matched to a gene. Germline loops: CDR1 LNHDA, CDR2 SQIVND (reference sequence). The CDR3 covers 14 residues. For the CDR3, the DNA is TGTGCCAGTAGTGGGACAGGGGGGTATCAGCCCCAGCATTTT. Its protein is CASSGTGGYQPQHF.

In this sample, this clone turned up once. V usage is TRBV30 and J usage is TRBJ2-1; tentatively, D is TRBD1 (6 bases). V shed 1 base and J shed 5 bases, with 18 bases lying between them. The CDR3 is 16 amino acids. Per germline, CDR1 GTSNPN and CDR2 SVGIG (reference sequence). CDR3 coding DNA: TGTGCCTGGAGTGGAAAGGAGGTCAGGGGCAACAATGAGCAGTTCTTC. Translation: CAWSGKEVRGNNEQFF. Combining the CDR3 with reference TRBV30 and TRBJ2-1 gives the whole variable domain SQTIHQWPATLVQPVGSPLSLECTVEGTSNPNLYWYRQAAGRGLQLLFYSVGIGQISSEVPQNLSASRPQDRQFILSSKKLLLSDSGFYLCAWSGKEVRGNNEQFFGPGTRLTVL.

The chain is built from TRBV30 and TRBJ2-7; TRBD2 might be the D (5 bases). The length of the CDR3 is 12 residues. CDR1 is GTSNPN and CDR2 is SVGIG in the germline V gene (reference sequence). The germline V and J ends were trimmed by 1 base and 5 bases, with 9 bases remaining between them. CDR3: CAWSERAHEQYF. The CDR3 nucleotides read TGTGCCTGGAGTGAGAGGGCCCACGAGCAGTACTTC.

The chain employs TRBV2 and TRBJ2-1; D might be TRBD1 (5 bases). The germline gives CDR1 SNHLY, CDR2 FYNNEI. The CDR3 spans 17 residues. V was clipped by 3 bases and J by 4 bases, with 19 bases between them. In DNA form, the CDR3 reads TGTGCCAGCAGTGACCCGAAAGGGGCAACTATATACAATGAGCAGTTCTTC. This translates into CASSDPKGATIYNEQFF.

The chain combines TRBV14 with TRBJ2-1; D possibly corresponds to TRBD2 (6 bases). The CDR3 runs to 13 residues. CDR1 is SGHDN and CDR2 is FVKESK in the germline V gene. The V end was cut by 4 bases, the J end by 7 bases, with 11 bases between. In DNA form, the CDR3 reads TGTGCCAGCAGCCTGGGGGGAAGGAATGAGCAGTTCTTC. It specifies CASSLGGRNEQFF.

J is TRBJ2-3 and V is TRBV11-2; D unclear. CDR1 and CDR2 (germline): SGHAT, FQNNGV. The CDR3 covers 13 residues. Trimming shortened V by 0 bases and J by 5 bases, and 6 bases separated the two germline ends. In nucleotides, the CDR3 is TGTGCCAGCAGCTTAGATCATGGAGATACGCAGTATTTT. This sequence encodes CASSLDHGDTQYF.

This clone appeared a single time. The genes are TRBV5-1 and TRBJ2-7, with 7 bases matching TRBD1. The CDR3 has 13 amino acids. From germline, CDR1 is SGHRS and CDR2 YFSETQ. The V and J ends lost 4 bases and 3 bases, in that order; junction bases with no gene match: 4. The CDR3 nucleotides are TGCGCCAGCAGCACGGGACAGAACTACGAGCAGTACTTC. Encoded protein: CASSTGQNYEQYF.

This rearrangement joins TRBV4-1 to TRBJ2-7; 8 nucleotides line up with TRBD2. CDR1 and CDR2 from the germline V gene are MGHRA and YSYEKL. With 2 bases clipped from V and 5 bases from J, the junction kept 14 bases outside the gene matches. The CDR3 has 17 amino acids. The CDR3, as DNA: TGCGCCAGCAGCCAATGGGCCCTCAGCGGGAGATTGAACGAGCAGTACTTC. The encoded protein is CASSQWALSGRLNEQYF.

This rearrangement joins TRBV27 to TRBJ1-2, with a possible D match to TRBD1 (6 bases). V was cut by 0 bases and J by 4 bases, with 15 bases left in between. Germline CDR1 and CDR2: MNHEY and SMNVEV (reference sequence). CDR3 length equals 16 residues. CDR3 protein: CASSLSLDRIAYGYTF. DNA for the CDR3: TGTGCCAGCAGTTTATCGCTTGACAGGATAGCCTATGGCTACACCTTC.

V gene TRBV6-6 combines with J gene TRBJ1-2; D is perhaps TRBD1 (6 bases). V lost 6 bases and J 6 bases, leaving 20 bases between the germline ends. CDR1 and CDR2 from the germline V gene are MNHNY and SVGAGI (reference sequence). The CDR3 is 15 residues long. The CDR3 here is CASSLRGARMDGYTF. The CDR3, as DNA: TGTGCCAGCAGCTTACGGGGGGCGCGAATGGATGGCTACACCTTC.

The gene calls are TRBV9 and TRBJ2-4; 14 nucleotides line up with TRBD2. The CDR3 runs 18 residues. Trimming at V came to 2 bases and at J to 8 bases, leaving 12 bases not matched to a gene. The germline V gene has CDR1 SGDLS and CDR2 YYNGEE. CDR3 sequence: CASSVLPAGLAGDDIQYF. The CDR3 DNA reads TGTGCCAGCAGCGTTCTCCCTGCGGGACTAGCGGGAGATGACATTCAGTACTTC.

The V call is TRBV27, the J call TRBJ1-2; D not resolved. This CDR3 has 12 amino acids. Germline V lookup: CDR1 MNHEY, CDR2 SMNVEV (reference sequence). Trimming cost V 4 bases and J 8 bases, with 11 bases left between them. DNA for the CDR3: TGTGCCAGCAGTTCGGGCCTCAGGGGCTACACCTTC. As protein: CASSSGLRGYTF.

This chain uses TRBV10-1 with TRBJ2-1; D gene uncertain. V was cut by 3 bases and J by 7 bases, with 4 bases left in between. Germline CDR1 and CDR2: WNHNN and SYGVQD (reference sequence). CDR3 size: 11 residues. This CDR3 is CASSEKNEQFF. In nucleotides, the CDR3 is TGCGCCAGCAGTGAAAAGAATGAGCAGTTCTTC.

The genes are TRBV28 and TRBJ1-4, with a weak D call TRBD1 (5 bases). Trimming took off 7 bases at V and 3 bases at J, with 21 bases between the two ends. This CDR3 has 17 amino acids. Germline values: CDR1 MDHEN, CDR2 SYDVKM. The CDR3 nucleotides read TGTGCCAGCATCCCCTCCCCCGGGGCGAACTCTAATGAAAAACTGTTTTTT. Amino acid sequence: CASIPSPGANSNEKLFF.

The chain couples TRBV19 to TRBJ1-2; TRBD1 is a possible D gene (5 bases). Trimming stripped 3 bases from V and 7 bases from J, with 15 bases between. Looked up from germline, CDR1 is LNHDA and CDR2 is SQIVND (reference sequence). CDR3 length equals 14 residues. CDR3 protein: CASSIPGQDLGYTF. The CDR3 bases are TGTGCCAGTAGTATCCCCGGACAAGATCTTGGCTACACCTTC. Drawing the rest from reference TRBV19 and TRBJ1-2, the complete variable domain is DGGITQSPKYLFRKEGQNVTLSCEQNLNHDAMYWYRQDPGQGLRLIYYSQIVNDFQKGDIAEGYSVSREKKESFPLTVTSAQKNPTAFYLCASSIPGQDLGYTFGSGTRLTVV.

V is TRBV2 and J is TRBJ1-1; TRBD1 is a possible D gene (5 bases). This CDR3 spans 13 amino acids. The V end was cut by 2 bases, the J end by 4 bases, with 8 bases between. CDR1 is SNHLY and CDR2 is FYNNEI in the germline V gene. CDR3 protein: CASSERGSTEAFF. CDR3 nucleotide sequence: TGTGCCAGCAGTGAAAGGGGAAGCACTGAAGCTTTCTTT.

This clone has a handful of counts. J is TRBJ1-1 and V is TRBV9, with D hard to call. V was shortened by 0 bases and J by 1 base, with 4 bases between the two germline ends. The germline gives CDR1 SGDLS, CDR2 YYNGEE. CDR3 length: 13 residues. CDR3 nucleotides: TGTGCCAGCAGCGTAGCTACGAACACTGAAGCTTTCTTT. Its translation: CASSVATNTEAFF.

V and J are TRBV5-1 and TRBJ2-3; the D is unclear. The V end lost 1 base, the J end lost 2 bases, and 8 bases lay between the germline ends. The CDR3 has 14 amino acids. Germline CDR1 and CDR2: SGHRS and YFSETQ. CDR3 protein: CASSLLRATDTQYF. DNA of the CDR3: TGCGCCAGCAGCTTGTTAAGGGCCACAGATACGCAGTATTTT.